One and the same sample provided the 3 T cell receptor beta chains below, sequenced in a study of T cells in Graves' hyperthyroidism and ophthalmopathy. The investigators amplified TCR beta CDR3 regions from RNA transcripts. With the HTBI primer set, the TCR CDR3 went through a first round of RT-PCR. TCRdb recomputed calls from the multiplex PCR reads with MiXCR, one row per CDR3 protein. The sample has hundreds of thousands of distinct CDR3 sequences; 14% are singletons. Specimen: blood. The receptors shown here come from a woman aged 18 to 35 with Graves' hyperthyroidism.

This clonotype was detected ten times or more. The chain is built from TRBV10-2 and TRBJ2-5; D remains ambiguous. Trimming cost V 6 bases and J 4 bases, with 21 bases left between them. This CDR3 is 16 amino acids long. CDR1 is WSHSY and CDR2 is SAAADI in the germline V gene. The CDR3 sequence is CASSTSLAPPGETQYF. The CDR3 DNA follows: TGCGCCAGCAGCACTTCCTTGGCCCCCCCGGGAGAGACCCAGTACTTC.

This clonotype was observed a few times. The V call is TRBV5-1, the J call TRBJ2-3; a weak D match, TRBD1 (6 bases). Per the germline V gene, CDR1 is SGHRS and CDR2 is YFSETQ. The V and J ends lost 0 bases and 2 bases respectively, with 19 bases between them. The CDR3 runs to 18 residues. The CDR3 sequence: CASSLDPQGTGATDTQYF. The CDR3 nucleotides are TGCGCCAGCAGCTTGGACCCACAGGGCACCGGCGCCACAGATACGCAGTATTTT.

V gene TRBV5-1 combines with J gene TRBJ1-2, with TRBD1 matching 7 bases. Trimming removed 6 bases from V and 1 base from J; junction bases left unmatched: 6. Germline loops: CDR1 SGHRS, CDR2 YFSETQ. The CDR3 has 14 amino acids. The CDR3 sequence: CASTPGQLNYGYTF. CDR3 sequence (DNA): TGCGCCAGCACCCCGGGACAGCTTAACTATGGCTACACCTTC.